Listed below are T cell receptor beta chains from one sample, sequenced in a study of OX40 agonist ivuxolimab in advanced cancers. TCRdb's copy holds only in-frame clones and misses some; the assay was immunoSEQ multiplex PCR. The table records around 84,000 clones, approximately 92% of them present only once. Sequenced material: CD4+ or CD8+ T cells sorted from blood, taken in a trial of the OX40 agonist ivuxolimab. The receptors shown here come from an adult with an advanced solid tumor such as melanoma, head and neck, liver or kidney cancer. Each CDR3 is given without its conserved first and last residue.

j_call: TRBJ1-4; v_call: TRBV19; cdr3_aa: ASRKQGVNEKLF
j_call: TRBJ1-2; v_call: TRBV7-2; cdr3_aa: ASSTGAGYGYT
j_call: TRBJ1-3; v_call: TRBV28; cdr3_aa: ASSFPGEMVSGNTIY
j_call: TRBJ2-3; v_call: TRBV4-3; cdr3_aa: ASSQDTGGSRDTQY
j_call: TRBJ2-5; v_call: TRBV30; cdr3_aa: AWSQPGTSGTETQY
j_call: TRBJ1-1; v_call: TRBV19; cdr3_aa: ASRNSDIEAF
j_call: TRBJ2-3; v_call: TRBV9; cdr3_aa: ASSVQGASTDTQY
j_call: TRBJ2-7; v_call: TRBV11-3; cdr3_aa: ASSLGRTSVEQY
j_call: TRBJ2-7; v_call: TRBV15; cdr3_aa: ATSSPSQLAGGPHYSYEQY
j_call: TRBJ2-7; v_call: TRBV7-9; cdr3_aa: ASSLQGEQY
j_call: TRBJ2-1; v_call: TRBV6-1; cdr3_aa: ASSEGGLAGESYNEQF
j_call: TRBJ2-1; v_call: TRBV5-6; cdr3_aa: ASSYPSGISNEQF
j_call: -; v_call: TRBV6-5; cdr3_aa: ASSYGTPAYEQY
j_call: TRBJ2-5; v_call: TRBV20-1; cdr3_aa: SAGPETQY
j_call: TRBJ1-2; v_call: TRBV15; cdr3_aa: ATSRDHYGYT
j_call: TRBJ2-7; v_call: TRBV7-9; cdr3_aa: ASSGNKRGGSYEQY
j_call: TRBJ2-3; v_call: TRBV11-3; cdr3_aa: ASSRGGRSTDTQY
j_call: TRBJ2-7; v_call: TRBV30; cdr3_aa: AWSSYTGSPYEQY
j_call: TRBJ1-1; v_call: TRBV6-1; cdr3_aa: ASSGTYGTPGNTEAF
j_call: TRBJ2-3; v_call: TRBV6-1; cdr3_aa: ASMNRTWYTDTQY
j_call: TRBJ2-7; v_call: TRBV5-1; cdr3_aa: ASKGQSYEQY
j_call: TRBJ1-4; v_call: TRBV11-3; cdr3_aa: ASSLGRRNEKLF
j_call: TRBJ2-7; v_call: TRBV7-2; cdr3_aa: ASSQGLAAYEQY
j_call: TRBJ1-4; v_call: TRBV19; cdr3_aa: ASSTGQGANEKLF
j_call: TRBJ1-3; v_call: TRBV9; cdr3_aa: ASSVALARTFGNTIY
j_call: TRBJ2-5; v_call: TRBV2; cdr3_aa: ASTQGLAARTQY
j_call: TRBJ2-3; v_call: TRBV9; cdr3_aa: ASSVAGTSGINTQY
j_call: TRBJ2-7; v_call: TRBV5-1; cdr3_aa: ASSFGGLGSYEQY
j_call: TRBJ2-5; v_call: TRBV6-1; cdr3_aa: ASSEGLAGPGAQY